The 15 T cell receptor beta chains below come from one sample, sequenced in a study of blood T cell repertoires in COVID-19. TCRdb's copy holds only in-frame clones and misses some; the assay was immunoSEQ multiplex PCR. The sample holds 39,000 or so clones; about four fifths are singletons and the top ten take approximately 38%. The sequencing input was peripheral blood. The receptors here all came from a man aged 40-55 years with active or convalescent COVID-19.

CDR3 coding DNA: TGTGCCACCGAAAGACAGGGGAGTGGGTCTTTCTTT. Protein product: CATERQGSGSFF. The V call is TRBV12-3 or TRBV12-4, the J call TRBJ1-1; 8 bases fit TRBD1. The CDR3 totals 12 residues. Trimming removed 10 bases from V and 12 bases from J; junction bases left unmatched: 13.

The chain recombines TRBV7-6 with TRBJ2-1; the match to TRBD2 covers 7 bases. This CDR3 is built from 13 residues. The V and J ends lost 4 bases and 7 bases, in that order; junction bases with no gene match: 4. Germline-derived CDR1 and CDR2 are SGHVS and FNYEAQ. The CDR3 loop is CASSSGEGNEQFF. DNA of the CDR3: TGTGCCAGCAGCTCGGGGGAGGGGAATGAGCAGTTCTTC.

The rearrangement links TRBV9 to TRBJ2-5; 11 nucleotides agree with TRBD2. Germline lookup yields CDR1 SGDLS and CDR2 YYNGEE. This CDR3 has 15 amino acids. The ends lost 3 bases at V and 5 bases at J; junction bases unmatched: 6. The CDR3 region has the DNA TGTGCCAGCAGCGCGACTAGCGGGACCCCCGAGACCCAGTACTTC. It is translated as CASSATSGTPETQYF.

CDR3 sequence reads: CASTRDSNTEAFF. DNA of the CDR3: TGTGCCAGCACTCGGGACAGCAACACTGAAGCTTTCTTT. The genes are TRBV2 and TRBJ1-1; TRBD1 matches at 7 bases. Germline V CDR1 and CDR2: SNHLY, FYNNEI. V was pared by 7 bases and J by 2 bases, with 4 bases of the junction left unmatched. The CDR3 contains 13 residues.

This chain uses TRBV11-3 with TRBJ2-1, with 9 bases fitting TRBD1. This CDR3 has 16 amino acids. Germline loops: CDR1 SGHNT, CDR2 YENEEA. V was pared by 5 bases and J by 2 bases, with 7 bases of the junction left unmatched. CDR3 residues: CASSPRQGVAYNEQFF. The CDR3, as DNA: TGTGCCAGCAGCCCGAGACAGGGGGTTGCCTACAATGAGCAGTTCTTC.

V gene TRBV30 combines with J gene TRBJ1-2; D is ambiguous. The germline V and J ends were trimmed by 5 bases and 2 bases, with 21 bases remaining between them. CDR1 and CDR2 from the germline V gene are GTSNPN and SVGIG (reference sequence). The CDR3 sequence is 16 residues long. CDR3 in amino acids: CAWSLWRVEGNYGYTF. Here the CDR3 DNA reads TGTGCCTGGTCCCTTTGGCGGGTGGAAGGGAACTATGGCTACACCTTC.

The sample holds many counts of this clone. This chain joins TRBV15 and TRBJ1-2; no reliable D call. V gave up 5 bases and J gave up 4 bases, with 14 bases separating them. The germline gives CDR1 LNHNV, CDR2 YYDKDF (reference sequence). CDR3 size: 14 residues. In DNA, the CDR3 is TGTGCCACCAGCCCCACCACTTACAGCTATGGCTACACCTTC. As protein: CATSPTTYSYGYTF.

This clone showed up just once. The V and J genes are TRBV30 and TRBJ2-7; 12 bases align to TRBD2. The CDR3 has 14 residues. The V gene's germline CDR1 is GTSNPN and CDR2 SVGIG (reference sequence). V was pared by 6 bases and J by 2 bases, with 5 bases of the junction left unmatched. CDR3 sequence reads: CACTGLAGPYEQYF. The CDR3 region has the DNA TGTGCCTGTACGGGACTAGCGGGTCCCTACGAGCAGTACTTC.

The chain carries TRBV6-6 and TRBJ2-7, with 7 bases lining up with TRBD2. CDR3 length equals 14 residues. Per germline, CDR1 MNHNY and CDR2 SVGAGI (reference sequence). With 4 bases clipped from V and 0 bases from J, the junction kept 3 bases outside the gene matches. The CDR3 reads CASSSERGSYEQYF. DNA for the CDR3: TGTGCCAGCAGTTCCGAGCGGGGCTCCTACGAGCAGTACTTC.

The rearrangement links TRBV5-1 to TRBJ1-2, with TRBD1 as a possible D gene (5 bases). The CDR3 covers 13 residues. CDR1 and CDR2 from the germline V gene are SGHRS and YFSETQ. Trimming stripped 0 bases from V and 8 bases from J, with 11 bases between. CDR3 amino acids: CASSLVAGGGYTF. The CDR3 region has the DNA TGCGCCAGCAGCTTGGTAGCCGGGGGAGGCTACACCTTC. Combining the CDR3 with reference TRBV5-1 and TRBJ1-2 gives the whole variable domain KAGVTQTPRYLIKTRGQQVTLSCSPISGHRSVSWYQQTPGQGLQFLFEYFSETQRNKGNFPGRFSGRQFSNSRSEMNVSTLELGDSALYLCASSLVAGGGYTFGSGTRLTVV.

This chain links TRBV24-1 with TRBJ1-4, with D unresolved. V dropped 2 bases and J dropped 3 bases, with 9 bases sitting between them. CDR3 length: 15 amino acids. CDR1 and CDR2 (germline): KGHDR, SFDVKD. CDR3 nucleotides: TGTGCCACCAGTGATTCCCGTCAGTCTAATGAAAAACTGTTTTTT. This codes for CATSDSRQSNEKLFF.

The rearrangement joins TRBV2 to TRBJ1-2; D is ambiguous. V lost 6 bases and J 2 bases, leaving 7 bases between the germline ends. This CDR3 has 12 amino acids. The V gene's germline CDR1 is SNHLY and CDR2 FYNNEI. CDR3 amino acids: CASSLNNYGYTF. As DNA, the CDR3 is TGTGCCAGCAGCCTAAACAACTATGGCTACACCTTC. Using reference TRBV2 and TRBJ1-2 for the parts outside the CDR3, the full variable domain is EPEVTQTPSHQVTQMGQEVILRCVPISNHLYFYWYRQILGQKVEFLVSFYNNEISEKSEIFDDQFSVERPDGSNFTLKIRSTKLEDSAMYFCASSLNNYGYTFGSGTRLTVV.

The rearrangement joins TRBV3-1 (or the pseudogene TRBV3-2) to TRBJ2-1; perhaps TRBD1 as D (6 bases). The V and J ends lost 5 bases and 0 bases respectively, with 14 bases between them. The germline V gene has CDR1 LGHDT and CDR2 YNNKEL (reference sequence). CDR3 length: 16 residues. The DNA of the CDR3 is TGTGCCAGCAGCTCTGAACAGGGAAGCTCCTACAATGAGCAGTTCTTC. Its protein product is CASSSEQGSSYNEQFF.

The V and J genes are TRBV10-3 and TRBJ1-3; the D is unclear. Germline V lookup: CDR1 ENHRY, CDR2 SYGVKD. Between the trimmed V and J ends, which lost 4 bases and 4 bases, there was a span of 14 bases. This CDR3 spans 15 amino acids. CDR3 DNA: TGTGCCATCAGTGGCTCCACCCTATGGGGAAACACCATATATTTT. Protein: CAISGSTLWGNTIYF.

The genes are TRBV6-5 and TRBJ1-6, with D perhaps TRBD1 (5 bases). V lost 4 bases, J lost 8 bases, and 12 bases lay in between. Germline CDR1 MNHEY, CDR2 SVGAGI. The CDR3 has 14 amino acids. CDR3 coding DNA: TGTGCCAGCAGTTTCGGAGGGGTTGATTCACCCCTCCACTTT. Translated, it gives CASSFGGVDSPLHF.